This T cell receptor (beta chain) comes out of a study of blood T cell repertoires in COVID-19. The CDR3 extends over 15 amino acids. Trimming removed 2 bases from V and 6 bases from J; junction bases left unmatched: 9. CDR1 is MDHEN, CDR2 SYDVKM, per germline. Clinical history as reported by participants underpinned cohort assignment. Original processing notes: Using reference gene primer amplification, nucleated cell counts were estimated. Sequencing used immunoSEQ multiplex PCR; TCRdb keeps in-frame clones, though not all of them. That table supplies the V and J calls and clone size; D and trimming were determined from the DNA. The repertoire has some 200,000 clones, around 90% of them found once; the top ten carry around 2%.

The sequenced sample was PBMCs or T cells enriched from blood (not recorded which). The V and J genes are TRBV28 and TRBJ2-7; 8 bases align to TRBD1. The TCR comes from a woman in her thirties who had recovered from COVID-19. CDR3 amino acids: CASSLPGQGTGEQYF. The CDR3 region has the DNA TGTGCCAGCAGTTTACCCGGACAGGGTACAGGCGAGCAGTACTTC.